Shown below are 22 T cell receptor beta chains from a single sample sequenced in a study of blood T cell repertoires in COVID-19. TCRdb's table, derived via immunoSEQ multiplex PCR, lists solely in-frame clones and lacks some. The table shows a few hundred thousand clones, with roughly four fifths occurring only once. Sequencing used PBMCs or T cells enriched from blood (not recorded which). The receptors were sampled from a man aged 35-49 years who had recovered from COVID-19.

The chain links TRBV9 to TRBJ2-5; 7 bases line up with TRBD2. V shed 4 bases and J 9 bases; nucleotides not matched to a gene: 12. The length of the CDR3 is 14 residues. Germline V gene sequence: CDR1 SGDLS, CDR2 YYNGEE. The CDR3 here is CASSPHDQRGAQYF. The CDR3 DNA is TGTGCCAGCAGCCCCCACGACCAACGGGGGGCCCAGTACTTC.

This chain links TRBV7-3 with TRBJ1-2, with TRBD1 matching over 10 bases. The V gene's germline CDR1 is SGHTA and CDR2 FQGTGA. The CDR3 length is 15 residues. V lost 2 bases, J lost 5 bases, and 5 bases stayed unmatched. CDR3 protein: CASSLLGTGEYGYTF. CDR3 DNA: TGTGCCAGCAGCTTATTGGGGACAGGGGAATATGGCTACACCTTC. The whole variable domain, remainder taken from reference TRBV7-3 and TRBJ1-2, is GAGVSQTPSNKVTEKGKYVELRCDPISGHTALYWYRQSLGQGPEFLIYFQGTGAADDSGLPNDRFFAVRPEGSVSTLKIQRTERGDSAVYLCASSLLGTGEYGYTFGSGTRLTVV.

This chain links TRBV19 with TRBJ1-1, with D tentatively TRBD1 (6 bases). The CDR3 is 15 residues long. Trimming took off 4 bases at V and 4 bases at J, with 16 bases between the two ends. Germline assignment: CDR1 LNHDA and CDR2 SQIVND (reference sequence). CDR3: CASSTIQGSATEAFF. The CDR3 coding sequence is TGTGCCAGTAGTACTATACAGGGATCGGCCACTGAAGCTTTCTTT.

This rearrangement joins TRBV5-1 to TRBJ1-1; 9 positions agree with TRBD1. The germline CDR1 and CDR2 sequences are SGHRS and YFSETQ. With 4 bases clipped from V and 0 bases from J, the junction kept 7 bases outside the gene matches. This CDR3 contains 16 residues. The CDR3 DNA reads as TGCGCCAGCAGCACGACAGGGGGGGCCGTGAACACTGAAGCTTTCTTT. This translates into CASSTTGGAVNTEAFF.

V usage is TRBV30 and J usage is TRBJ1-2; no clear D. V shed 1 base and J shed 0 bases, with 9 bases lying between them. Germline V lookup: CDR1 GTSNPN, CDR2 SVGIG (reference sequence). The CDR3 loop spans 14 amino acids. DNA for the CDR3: TGTGCCTGGAGTGACAGTATTACTAACTATGGCTACACCTTC. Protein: CAWSDSITNYGYTF.

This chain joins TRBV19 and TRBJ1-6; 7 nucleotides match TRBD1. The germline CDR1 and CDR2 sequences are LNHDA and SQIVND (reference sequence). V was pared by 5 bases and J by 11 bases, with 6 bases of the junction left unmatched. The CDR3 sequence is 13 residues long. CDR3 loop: CASSPGTVPPLHF. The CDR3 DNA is TGTGCCAGTAGTCCCGGGACAGTACCACCCCTCCACTTT.

The CDR3 coding sequence is TGTGCCAGCAGCCCCAAGACTAGCGGGACTGCGAACATTCAGTACTTC. Translation: CASSPKTSGTANIQYF. This chain joins TRBV3-1 (or the pseudogene TRBV3-2) and TRBJ2-4, with 11 bases aligning to TRBD2. CDR1 LGHDT and CDR2 YNNKEL come from the germline V gene (reference sequence). With V trimmed by 4 bases and J by 7 bases, 9 bases remained unmatched. The CDR3 loop spans 16 amino acids.

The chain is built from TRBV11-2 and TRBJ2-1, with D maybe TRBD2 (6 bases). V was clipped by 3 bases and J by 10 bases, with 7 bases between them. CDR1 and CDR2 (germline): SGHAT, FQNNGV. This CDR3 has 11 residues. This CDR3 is CASSLGGEQFF. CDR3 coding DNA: TGTGCCAGCAGCTTGGGGGGAGAGCAGTTCTTC.

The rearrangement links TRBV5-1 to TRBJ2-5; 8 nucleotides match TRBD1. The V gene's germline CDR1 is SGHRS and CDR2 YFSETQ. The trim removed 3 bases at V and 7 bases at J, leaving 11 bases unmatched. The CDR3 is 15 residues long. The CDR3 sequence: CASSSGTGTLGTQYF. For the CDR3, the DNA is TGCGCCAGCAGCTCCGGGACAGGAACCTTGGGGACCCAGTACTTC. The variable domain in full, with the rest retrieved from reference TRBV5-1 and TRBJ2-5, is KAGVTQTPRYLIKTRGQQVTLSCSPISGHRSVSWYQQTPGQGLQFLFEYFSETQRNKGNFPGRFSGRQFSNSRSEMNVSTLELGDSALYLCASSSGTGTLGTQYFGPGTRLLVL.

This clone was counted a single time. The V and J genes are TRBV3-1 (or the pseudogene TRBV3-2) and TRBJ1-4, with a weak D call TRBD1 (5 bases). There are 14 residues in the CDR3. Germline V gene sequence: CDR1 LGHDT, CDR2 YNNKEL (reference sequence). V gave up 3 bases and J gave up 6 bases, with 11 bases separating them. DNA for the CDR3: TGTGCCAGCAGCCACCAGGGAGGTGATGAAAAACTGTTTTTT. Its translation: CASSHQGGDEKLFF.

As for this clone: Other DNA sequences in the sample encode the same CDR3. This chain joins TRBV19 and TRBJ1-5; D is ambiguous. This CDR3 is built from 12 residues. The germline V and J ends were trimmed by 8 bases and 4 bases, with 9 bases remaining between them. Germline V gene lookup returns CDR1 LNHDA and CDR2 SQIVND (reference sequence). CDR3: CASRGRNQPQHF. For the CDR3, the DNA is TGTGCCAGTCGCGGTAGGAATCAGCCCCAGCATTTT. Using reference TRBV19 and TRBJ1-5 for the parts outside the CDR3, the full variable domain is DGGITQSPKYLFRKEGQNVTLSCEQNLNHDAMYWYRQDPGQGLRLIYYSQIVNDFQKGDIAEGYSVSREKKESFPLTVTSAQKNPTAFYLCASRGRNQPQHFGDGTRLSIL.

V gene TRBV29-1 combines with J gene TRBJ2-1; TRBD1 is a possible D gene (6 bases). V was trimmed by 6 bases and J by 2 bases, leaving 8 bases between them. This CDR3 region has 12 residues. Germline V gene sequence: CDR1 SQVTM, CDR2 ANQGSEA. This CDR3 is CSVRQAYNEQFF. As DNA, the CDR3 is TGCAGCGTCCGACAGGCCTACAATGAGCAGTTCTTC.

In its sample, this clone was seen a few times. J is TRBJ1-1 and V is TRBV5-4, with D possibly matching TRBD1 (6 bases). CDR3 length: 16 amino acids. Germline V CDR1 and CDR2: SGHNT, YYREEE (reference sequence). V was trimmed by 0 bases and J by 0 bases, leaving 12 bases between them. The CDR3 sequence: CASSLGADSVNTEAFF. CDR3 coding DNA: TGTGCCAGCAGCTTGGGGGCGGACAGCGTGAACACTGAAGCTTTCTTT.

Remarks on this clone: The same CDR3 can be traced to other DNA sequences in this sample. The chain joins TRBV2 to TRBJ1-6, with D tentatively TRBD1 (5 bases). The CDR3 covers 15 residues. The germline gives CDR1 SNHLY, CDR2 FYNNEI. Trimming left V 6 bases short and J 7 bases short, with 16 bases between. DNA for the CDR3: TGTGCCAGCAGGGGGGACTCCTCCGGGAATTCACCCCTCCACTTT. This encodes CASRGDSSGNSPLHF.

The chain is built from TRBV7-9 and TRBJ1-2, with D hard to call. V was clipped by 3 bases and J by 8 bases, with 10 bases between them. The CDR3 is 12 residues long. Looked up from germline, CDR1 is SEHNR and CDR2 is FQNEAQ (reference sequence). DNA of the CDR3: TGTGCCAGCAGCTTCCACAGTACAGGCTACACCTTC. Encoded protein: CASSFHSTGYTF.

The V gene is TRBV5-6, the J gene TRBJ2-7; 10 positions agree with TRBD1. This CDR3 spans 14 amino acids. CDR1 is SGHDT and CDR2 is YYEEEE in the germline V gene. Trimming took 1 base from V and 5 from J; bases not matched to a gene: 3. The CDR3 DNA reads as TGTGCCAGCAGCTTGCGACAGGGGGCCCACGAGCAGTACTTC. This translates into CASSLRQGAHEQYF.

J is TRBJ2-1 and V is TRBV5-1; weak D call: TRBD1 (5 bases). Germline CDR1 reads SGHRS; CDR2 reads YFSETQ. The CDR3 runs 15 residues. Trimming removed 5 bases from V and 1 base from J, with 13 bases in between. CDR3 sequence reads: CASREGQGSYNEQFF. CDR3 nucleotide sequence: TGCGCCAGCAGGGAAGGCCAGGGATCCTACAATGAGCAGTTCTTC.

The CDR3 DNA reads as TGTGCCAGCTCACCGAGCGGAGACAATGAGCAGTTCTTC. This sequence encodes CASSPSGDNEQFF. V and J are TRBV18 and TRBJ2-1; D is perhaps TRBD2 (5 bases). The CDR3 totals 13 residues. The V gene lost 3 bases and the J gene lost 5 bases, with 8 bases spanning the gap. Germline CDR1 reads KGHSH; CDR2 reads LQKENI.

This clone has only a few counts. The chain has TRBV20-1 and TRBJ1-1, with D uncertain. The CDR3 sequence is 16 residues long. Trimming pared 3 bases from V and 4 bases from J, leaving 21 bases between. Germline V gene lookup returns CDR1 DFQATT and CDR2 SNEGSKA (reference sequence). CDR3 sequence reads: CSASRNRRVLITEAFF. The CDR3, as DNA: TGCAGTGCTAGTAGAAACCGGAGGGTCTTGATCACTGAAGCTTTCTTT.

The chain's CDR3 is CASTLSQGGGSPLHF. The DNA for the CDR3 is TGTGCCAGTACCCTCTCACAGGGGGGGGGTTCACCCCTCCACTTT. The rearrangement links TRBV19 to TRBJ1-6, with 8 bases aligning to TRBD1. Per germline, CDR1 LNHDA and CDR2 SQIVND (reference sequence). The CDR3 consists of 15 residues. Trimming cost V 7 bases and J 9 bases; bases outside gene matches: 11.

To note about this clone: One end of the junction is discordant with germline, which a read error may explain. The CDR3 DNA sequence: TGTGCCAGCAGCTTATTTTGGGGGGGTCCGTCCTTC. It encodes CASSLFWGGPSF. The chain couples TRBV7-2 to TRBJ1-2; perhaps TRBD1 as D (5 bases). The length of the CDR3 is 12 residues. In germline, CDR1 is SGHTA, CDR2 FQGNSA.

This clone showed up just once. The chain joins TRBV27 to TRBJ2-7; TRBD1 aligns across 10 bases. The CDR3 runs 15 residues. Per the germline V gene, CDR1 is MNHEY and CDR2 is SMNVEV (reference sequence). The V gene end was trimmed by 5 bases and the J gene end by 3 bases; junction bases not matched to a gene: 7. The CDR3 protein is CASSRQGARLYEQYF. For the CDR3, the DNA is TGTGCCAGCAGTCGACAGGGGGCGCGCCTCTACGAGCAGTACTTC.